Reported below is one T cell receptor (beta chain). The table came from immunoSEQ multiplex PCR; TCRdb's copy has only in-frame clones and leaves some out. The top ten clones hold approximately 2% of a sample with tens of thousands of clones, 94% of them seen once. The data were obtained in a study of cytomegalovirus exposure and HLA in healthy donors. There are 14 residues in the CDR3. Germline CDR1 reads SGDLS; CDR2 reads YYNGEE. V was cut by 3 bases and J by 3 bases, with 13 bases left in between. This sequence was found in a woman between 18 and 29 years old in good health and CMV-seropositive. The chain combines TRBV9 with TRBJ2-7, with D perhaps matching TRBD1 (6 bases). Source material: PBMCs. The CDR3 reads CASSAAGAGYEQYF. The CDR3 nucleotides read TGTGCCAGCAGCGCAGCAGGGGCCGGCTACGAGCAGTACTTC.